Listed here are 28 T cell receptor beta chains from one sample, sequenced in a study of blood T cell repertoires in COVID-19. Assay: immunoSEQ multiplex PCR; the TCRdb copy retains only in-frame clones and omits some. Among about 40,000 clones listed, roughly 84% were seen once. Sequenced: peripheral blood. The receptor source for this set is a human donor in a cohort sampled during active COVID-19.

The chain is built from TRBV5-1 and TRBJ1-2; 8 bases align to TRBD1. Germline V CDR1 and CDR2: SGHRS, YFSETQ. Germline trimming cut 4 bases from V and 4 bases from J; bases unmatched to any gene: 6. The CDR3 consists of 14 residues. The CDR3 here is CASSDKQGVYGYTF. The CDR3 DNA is TGCGCCAGCAGCGATAAACAGGGGGTCTATGGCTACACCTTC.

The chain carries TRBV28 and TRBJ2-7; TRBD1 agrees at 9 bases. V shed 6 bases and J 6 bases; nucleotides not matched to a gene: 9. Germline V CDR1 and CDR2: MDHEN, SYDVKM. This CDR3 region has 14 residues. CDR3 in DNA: TGTGCCAGCAGATCACAGGGGGCGAACGGCGAGCAGTACTTC. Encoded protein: CASRSQGANGEQYF.

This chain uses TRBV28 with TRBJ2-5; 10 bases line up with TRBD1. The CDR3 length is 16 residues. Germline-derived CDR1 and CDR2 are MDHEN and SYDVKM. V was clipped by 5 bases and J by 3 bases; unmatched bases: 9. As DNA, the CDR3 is TGTGCCAGCAGTGACCGGACAGGGGGTATTGAAGAGACCCAGTACTTC. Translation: CASSDRTGGIEETQYF.

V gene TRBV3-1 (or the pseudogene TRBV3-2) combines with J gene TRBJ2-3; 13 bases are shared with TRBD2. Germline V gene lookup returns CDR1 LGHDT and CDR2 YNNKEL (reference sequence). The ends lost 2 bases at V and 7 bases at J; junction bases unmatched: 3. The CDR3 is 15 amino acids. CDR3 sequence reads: CASSQTSGGGNTQYF. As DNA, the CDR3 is TGTGCCAGCAGCCAAACTAGCGGGGGGGGAAATACGCAGTATTTT.

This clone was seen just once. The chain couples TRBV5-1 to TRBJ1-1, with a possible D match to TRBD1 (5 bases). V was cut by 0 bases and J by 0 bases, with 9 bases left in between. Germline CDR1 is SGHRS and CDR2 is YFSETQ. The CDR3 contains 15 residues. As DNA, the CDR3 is TGCGCCAGCAGCTTGGAGTGGGGCCTGAACACTGAAGCTTTCTTT. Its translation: CASSLEWGLNTEAFF.

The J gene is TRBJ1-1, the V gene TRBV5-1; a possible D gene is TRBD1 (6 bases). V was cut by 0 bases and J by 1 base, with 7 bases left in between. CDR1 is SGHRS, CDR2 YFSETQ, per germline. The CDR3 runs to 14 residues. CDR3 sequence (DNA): TGCGCCAGCAGCTTGGCAGGGGCGAACACTGAAGCTTTCTTT. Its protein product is CASSLAGANTEAFF.

CDR3 region: CATTGEWNTEAFF. CDR3 DNA: TGTGCCACCACAGGGGAATGGAACACTGAAGCTTTCTTT. The chain combines TRBV2 with TRBJ1-1; 7 positions agree with TRBD1. Germline CDR1 SNHLY, CDR2 FYNNEI. With V trimmed by 10 bases and J by 1 base, 6 bases remained unmatched. This CDR3 is built from 13 residues.

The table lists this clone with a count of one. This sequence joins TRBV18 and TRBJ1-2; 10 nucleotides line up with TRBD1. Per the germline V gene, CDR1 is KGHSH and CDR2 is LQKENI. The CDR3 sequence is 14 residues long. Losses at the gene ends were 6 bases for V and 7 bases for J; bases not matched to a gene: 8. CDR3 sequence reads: CASSRDRGQGGYTF. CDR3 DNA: TGTGCCAGCTCCCGCGACAGGGGGCAAGGTGGCTACACCTTC. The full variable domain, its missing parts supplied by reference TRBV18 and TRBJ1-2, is NAGVMQNPRHLVRRRGQEARLRCSPMKGHSHVYWYRQLPEEGLKFMVYLQKENIIDESGMPKERFSAEFPKEGPSILRIQQVVRGDSAAYFCASSRDRGQGGYTFGSGTRLTVV.

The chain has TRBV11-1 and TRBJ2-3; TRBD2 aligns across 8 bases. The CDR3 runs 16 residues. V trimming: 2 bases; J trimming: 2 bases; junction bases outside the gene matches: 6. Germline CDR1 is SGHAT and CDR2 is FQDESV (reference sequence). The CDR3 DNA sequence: TGTGCCAGCAGCTTATCGGGCGGGGGGACCACAGATACGCAGTATTTT. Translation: CASSLSGGGTTDTQYF.

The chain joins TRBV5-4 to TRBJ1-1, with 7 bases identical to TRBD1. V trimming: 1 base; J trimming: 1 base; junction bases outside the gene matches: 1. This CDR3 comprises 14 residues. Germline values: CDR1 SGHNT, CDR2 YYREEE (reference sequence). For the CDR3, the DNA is TGTGCCAGCAGCTTGAGACAGGGGAACACTGAAGCTTTCTTT. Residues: CASSLRQGNTEAFF.

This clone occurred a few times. The CDR3: CASSKAGGQGEQYF. DNA of the CDR3: TGTGCCAGCAGCAAAGCGGGGGGGCAGGGCGAGCAGTACTTC. V gene TRBV9 combines with J gene TRBJ2-7, with 10 bases lining up with TRBD2. V lost 4 bases to trimming and J lost 6 bases; unmatched junction nucleotides: 7. Germline CDR1 and CDR2: SGDLS and YYNGEE. CDR3 length equals 14 residues. Together with reference TRBV9 and TRBJ2-7, the CDR3 gives the full variable domain: DSGVTQTPKHLITATGQRVTLRCSPRSGDLSVYWYQQSLDQGLQFLIQYYNGEERAKGNILERFSAQQFPDLHSELNLSSLELGDSALYFCASSKAGGQGEQYFGPGTRLTVT.

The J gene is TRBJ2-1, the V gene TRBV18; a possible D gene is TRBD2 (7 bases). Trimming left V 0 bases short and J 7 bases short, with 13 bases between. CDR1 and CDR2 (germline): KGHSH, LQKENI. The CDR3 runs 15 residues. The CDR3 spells CASSPPRGGGNEQFF. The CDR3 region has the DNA TGTGCCAGCTCACCACCGAGGGGGGGCGGTAATGAGCAGTTCTTC.

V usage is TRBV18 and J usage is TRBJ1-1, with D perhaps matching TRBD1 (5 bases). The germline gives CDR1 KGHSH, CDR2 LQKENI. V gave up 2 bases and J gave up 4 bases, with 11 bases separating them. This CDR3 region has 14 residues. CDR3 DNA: TGTGCCAGCTCACCAAAAGGGGCCGCCACTGAAGCTTTCTTT. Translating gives CASSPKGAATEAFF.

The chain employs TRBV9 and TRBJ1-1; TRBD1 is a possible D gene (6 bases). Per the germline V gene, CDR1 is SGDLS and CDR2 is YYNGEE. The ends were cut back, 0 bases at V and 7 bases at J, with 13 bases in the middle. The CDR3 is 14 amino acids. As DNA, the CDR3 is TGTGCCAGCAGCGTAGGTCAGGGCAGGGGTGAAGCTTTCTTT. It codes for CASSVGQGRGEAFF. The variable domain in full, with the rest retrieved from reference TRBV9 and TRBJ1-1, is DSGVTQTPKHLITATGQRVTLRCSPRSGDLSVYWYQQSLDQGLQFLIQYYNGEERAKGNILERFSAQQFPDLHSELNLSSLELGDSALYFCASSVGQGRGEAFFGQGTRLTVV.

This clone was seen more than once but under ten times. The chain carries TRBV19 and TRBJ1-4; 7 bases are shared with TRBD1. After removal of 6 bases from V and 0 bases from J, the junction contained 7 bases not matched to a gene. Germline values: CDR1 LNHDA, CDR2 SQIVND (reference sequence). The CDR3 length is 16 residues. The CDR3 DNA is TGTGCCAGTAGCCTCAACACAGGGGCAACTAATGAAAAACTGTTTTTT. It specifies CASSLNTGATNEKLFF.

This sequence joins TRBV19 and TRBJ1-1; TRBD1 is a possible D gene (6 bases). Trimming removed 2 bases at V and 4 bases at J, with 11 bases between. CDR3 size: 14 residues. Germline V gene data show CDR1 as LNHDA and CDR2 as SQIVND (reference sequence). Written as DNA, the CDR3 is TGTGCCAGTAGTATACAGGGGAGCGGCACTGAAGCTTTCTTT. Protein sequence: CASSIQGSGTEAFF.

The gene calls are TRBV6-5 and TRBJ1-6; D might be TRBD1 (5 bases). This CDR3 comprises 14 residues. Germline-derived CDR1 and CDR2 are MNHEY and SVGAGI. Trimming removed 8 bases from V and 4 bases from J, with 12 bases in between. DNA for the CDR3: TGTGCCAGCGGAGGGACGAGTTATAATTCACCCCTCCACTTT. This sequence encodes CASGGTSYNSPLHF.

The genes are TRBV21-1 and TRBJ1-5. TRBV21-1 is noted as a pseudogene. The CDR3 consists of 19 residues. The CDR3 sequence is CASSKARKRNTGGNQPQHF. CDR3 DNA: TGTGCCAGCAGCAAAGCGCGAAAAAGAAATACGGGGGGCAATCAGCCCCAGCATTTT.

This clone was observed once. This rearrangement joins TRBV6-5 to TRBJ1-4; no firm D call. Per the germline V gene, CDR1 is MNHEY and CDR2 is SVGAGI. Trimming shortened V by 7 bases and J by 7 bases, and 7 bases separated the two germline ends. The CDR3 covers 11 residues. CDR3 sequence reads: CASIGGEKLFF. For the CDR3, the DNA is TGTGCCAGCATCGGTGGTGAAAAACTGTTTTTT.

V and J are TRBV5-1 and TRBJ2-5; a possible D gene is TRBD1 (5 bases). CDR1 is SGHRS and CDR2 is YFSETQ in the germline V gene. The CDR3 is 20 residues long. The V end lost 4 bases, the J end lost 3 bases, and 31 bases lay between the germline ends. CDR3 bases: TGCGCCAGCAGCCCCGCCAGACAGTTGGGGCCTGCCTCGAGAAAAGAGACCCAGTACTTC. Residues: CASSPARQLGPASRKETQYF.

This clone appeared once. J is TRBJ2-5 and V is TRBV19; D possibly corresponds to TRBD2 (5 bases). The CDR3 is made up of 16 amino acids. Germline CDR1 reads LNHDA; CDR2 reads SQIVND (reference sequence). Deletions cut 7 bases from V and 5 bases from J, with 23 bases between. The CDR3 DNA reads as TGTGCCAGTACCCCCAGGAGGCCTACTACCGGGGAGACCCAGTACTTC. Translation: CASTPRRPTTGETQYF.

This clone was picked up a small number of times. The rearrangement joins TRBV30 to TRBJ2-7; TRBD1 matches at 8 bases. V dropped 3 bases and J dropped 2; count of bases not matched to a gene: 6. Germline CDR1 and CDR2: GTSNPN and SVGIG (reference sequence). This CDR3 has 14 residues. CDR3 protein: CAWSGQGRPYEQYF. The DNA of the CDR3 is TGTGCCTGGAGCGGACAGGGAAGGCCCTACGAGCAGTACTTC.

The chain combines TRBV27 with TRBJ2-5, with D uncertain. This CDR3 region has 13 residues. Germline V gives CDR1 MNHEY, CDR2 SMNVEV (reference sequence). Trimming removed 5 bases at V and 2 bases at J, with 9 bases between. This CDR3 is CASSDGNQETQYF. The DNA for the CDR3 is TGTGCCAGCAGTGATGGCAATCAAGAGACCCAGTACTTC.

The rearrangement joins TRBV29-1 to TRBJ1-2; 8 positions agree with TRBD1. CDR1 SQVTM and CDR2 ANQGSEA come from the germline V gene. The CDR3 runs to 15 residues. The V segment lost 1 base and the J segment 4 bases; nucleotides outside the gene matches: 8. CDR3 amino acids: CSVEAGVTGGYGYTF. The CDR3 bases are TGCAGCGTTGAAGCAGGGGTTACAGGGGGCTATGGCTACACCTTC. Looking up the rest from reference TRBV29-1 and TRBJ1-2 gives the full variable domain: SAVISQKPSRDICQRGTSLTIQCQVDSQVTMMFWYRQQPGQSLTLIATANQGSEATYESGFVIDKFPISRPNLTFSTLTVSNMSPEDSSIYLCSVEAGVTGGYGYTFGSGTRLTVV.

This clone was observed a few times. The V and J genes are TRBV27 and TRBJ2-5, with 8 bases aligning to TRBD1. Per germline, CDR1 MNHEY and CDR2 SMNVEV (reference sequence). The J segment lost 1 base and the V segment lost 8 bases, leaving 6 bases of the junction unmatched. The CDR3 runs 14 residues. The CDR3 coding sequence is TGTGCCAGCGCAGACAGGGGACCCCAAGAGACCCAGTACTTC. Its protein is CASADRGPQETQYF.

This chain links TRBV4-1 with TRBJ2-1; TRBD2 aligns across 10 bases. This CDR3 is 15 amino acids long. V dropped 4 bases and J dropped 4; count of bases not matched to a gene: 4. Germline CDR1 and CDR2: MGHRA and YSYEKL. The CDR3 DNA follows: TGCGCCAGCAGCCCCAGGACTAGCGGATACAATGAGCAGTTCTTC. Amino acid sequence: CASSPRTSGYNEQFF.

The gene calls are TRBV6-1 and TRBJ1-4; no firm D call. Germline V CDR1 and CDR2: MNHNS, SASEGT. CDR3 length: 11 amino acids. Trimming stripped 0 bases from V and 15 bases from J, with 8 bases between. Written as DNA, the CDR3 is TGTGCCAGCAGTGAAGCGAGCCGTATGTTTTTT. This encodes CASSEASRMFF.

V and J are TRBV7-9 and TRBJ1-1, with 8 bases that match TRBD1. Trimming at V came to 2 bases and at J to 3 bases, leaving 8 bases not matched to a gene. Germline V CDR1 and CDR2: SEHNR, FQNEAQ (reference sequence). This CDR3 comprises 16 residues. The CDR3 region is CASSLSTGVPHTEAFF. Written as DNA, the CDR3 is TGTGCCAGCAGCTTATCGACAGGGGTCCCTCACACTGAAGCTTTCTTT. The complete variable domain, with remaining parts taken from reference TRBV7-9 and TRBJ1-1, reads DTGVSQNPRHKITKRGQNVTFRCDPISEHNRLYWYRQTLGQGPEFLTYFQNEAQLEKSRLLSDRFSAERPKGSFSTLEIQRTEQGDSAMYLCASSLSTGVPHTEAFFGQGTRLTVV.